This T cell receptor (beta chain) was retrieved from a study of blood T cell repertoires in COVID-19 (dated by TCRdb to 2018 to 2021). In terms of the full investigation: The collaborator samples originated in the United States, Italy and Spain and spanned the acute and convalescent phases of COVID-19. The prospective study material was composed of cDNA or gDNA derived from T cells, B-cell-depleted T cells, or PBMCs. Deeply sampled blood TCRbeta repertoires from subjects exposed to, actively infected with, or recovered from COVID-19 were included in the dataset. The repertoires were made available in a free public database intended to serve as a resource for research on the immune response to SARS-CoV-2. The samples were drawn from two sources: the first 160 participants of the ongoing ImmuneRACE study, and over 950 subjects contributed by 6 global collaborators. Sample metadata almost always included a de-identified subject ID, COVID-19 status, age in years and sex. Where HLA class I and class II types were available, the types were taken from metadata supplied by the sample provider, not from assay-based typing. The research as a whole found: Clinical and demographic metadata were provided uncurated, with the amount varying by source and participant.

Each collaborating institution followed its own protocols to collect whole blood in K2EDTA tubes. Collaborator samples were shipped for TCRbeta analysis as frozen whole blood, isolated PBMCs, or DNA extracted from either sample type. The immunoSEQ Assay, a bias-controlled multiplex PCR, was used to amplify TCRbeta CDR3 regions from genomic DNA. Regarding the original processing steps: Within the assay, amplification of reference gene primers was used to estimate how many nucleated cells each sample contained. To quantify the absolute abundance of each unique TCRbeta CDR3 rearrangement, sequence reads were collapsed and filtered. For each sample, productive Simpson clonality was calculated as the square root of Simpson's diversity index over productive rearrangements. This immuneACCESS table, as held by TCRdb, lists in-frame sequences with V and J called but not all clones. Of the missing ones, under half trace to an unresolved V gene in checked studies; the others have no known cause. V and J calls and clone size are copied from that table; D and trimming were computed from the DNA. The sample profile shows some 200,000 clones; approximately 87% of them were found once. The ten largest clonotypes hold 0.7% to 0.85% of the sample.

With regard to this clone: Its recognized antigen is unknown. The sample holds no much larger clone one base away, and base qualities are not on file.

V was cut back by 2 bases and J by 5 bases, leaving a gap of 10 bases between them. CDR1 ENHRY and CDR2 SYGVKD are derived from the germline V gene. The CDR3 spans 14 residues, from the cysteine through the phenylalanine. The read is trimmed to its CDR3 DNA, 42 bases read in frame from base 1. The rearranged segments are TRBV10-3 and TRBJ2-1; the D region possibly corresponds to TRBD1 (6 bases align). The TCR comes from a woman aged 65 to 85 with acute or convalescent COVID-19. Sequencing was carried out using peripheral blood. Here is the DNA: TGTGCCATCAGTGAGGGGACAAACGACAATGAGCAGTTCTTC. Translation gives CAISEGTNDNEQFF.